This entry lists 17 T cell receptor beta chains sequenced from one sample in a study of T cell responses to AZD1222 COVID-19 vaccine. TCRdb keeps only in-frame clones here, not all; method: immunoSEQ multiplex PCR. The sample has around 130,000 clones, about 86% seen once. The sample here was peripheral blood, taken on day 0 of AZD1222 vaccination. These receptor sequences come from an adult in good health.

This clone was picked up one time. The chain carries TRBV7-2 and TRBJ2-4; no reliable D call. The CDR3 is made up of 15 amino acids. The ends were cut back, 6 bases at V and 9 bases at J, with 21 bases in the middle. Germline CDR1 is SGHTA and CDR2 is FQGNSA. DNA for the CDR3: TGTGCCAGCAGACCCCTAAGCCTCGGATCATTCATTCAGTACTTC. Amino acids: CASRPLSLGSFIQYF.

The V and J genes are TRBV2 and TRBJ1-1; D is unresolved. CDR1 SNHLY and CDR2 FYNNEI come from the germline V gene. V lost 6 bases and J 3 bases, leaving 8 bases between the germline ends. The CDR3 has 12 amino acids. The CDR3 coding sequence is TGTGCCAGCAGGAGGATGGACACTGAAGCTTTCTTT. This translates into CASRRMDTEAFF.

The V and J genes are TRBV18 and TRBJ1-1; no reliable D call. The ends were cut back, 3 bases at V and 1 base at J, with 9 bases in the middle. Germline lookup yields CDR1 KGHSH and CDR2 LQKENI. The CDR3 sequence is 14 residues long. CDR3 sequence: CASSPGRTNTEAFF. For the CDR3, the DNA is TGTGCCAGCTCACCCGGGAGGACGAACACTGAAGCTTTCTTT.

The chain recombines TRBV16 with TRBJ1-2, with D unclear. The germline V gene has CDR1 KGHSY and CDR2 FQNENV. The CDR3 totals 13 residues. V lost 0 bases, J lost 5 bases, and 7 bases lay in between. CDR3 bases: TGTGCCAGCAGCCAATCGAAGGATTATGGCTACACCTTC. Translated, it gives CASSQSKDYGYTF.

J is TRBJ1-1 and V is TRBV5-4; D perhaps matches TRBD1 (6 bases). Germline-derived CDR1 and CDR2 are SGHNT and YYREEE (reference sequence). The V and J ends lost 0 bases and 3 bases respectively, with 15 bases between them. This CDR3 spans 16 amino acids. The CDR3 is CASSLAGWGADTEAFF. In DNA form, the CDR3 reads TGTGCCAGCAGCTTGGCGGGTTGGGGGGCAGACACTGAAGCTTTCTTT.

The chain uses TRBV28 and TRBJ2-7, with 10 bases fitting TRBD2. Germline CDR1 and CDR2: MDHEN and SYDVKM. V was pared by 3 bases and J by 5 bases, with 7 bases of the junction left unmatched. This CDR3 has 15 amino acids. CDR3 sequence reads: CASSFIAGGRNEQYF. The CDR3 DNA is TGTGCCAGCAGTTTTATAGCGGGGGGCCGGAACGAGCAGTACTTC.

This clone showed up just once. Other DNA sequences in this specimen translate into the identical CDR3. This chain links TRBV6-5 with TRBJ2-7; perhaps D is TRBD1 or TRBD2 (5 bases each). Looked up from germline, CDR1 is MNHEY and CDR2 is SVGAGI. CDR3 size: 13 residues. V was clipped by 0 bases and J by 5 bases, with 8 bases between them. CDR3 amino acids: CASSYSRGHEQYF. CDR3 coding DNA: TGTGCCAGCAGTTACTCGAGGGGACACGAGCAGTACTTC.

This chain joins TRBV6-5 and TRBJ1-2, with 7 bases aligning to TRBD1. Looked up from germline, CDR1 is MNHEY and CDR2 is SVGAGI. The CDR3 has 14 residues. V gave up 4 bases and J gave up 7 bases; unmatched junction bases: 9. The CDR3 here is CASSFDRAAGGYTF. In DNA, the CDR3 is TGTGCCAGCAGTTTTGACAGGGCGGCAGGTGGCTACACCTTC.

The rearrangement uses TRBV5-1 and TRBJ2-3; D unclear. The length of the CDR3 is 15 residues. The V gene's germline CDR1 is SGHRS and CDR2 YFSETQ. Trimming shortened V by 0 bases and J by 2 bases, and 10 bases separated the two germline ends. The chain's CDR3 is CASSLGHINTDTQYF. The CDR3 bases are TGCGCCAGCAGCTTGGGACATATTAACACAGATACGCAGTATTTT.

J is TRBJ2-1 and V is TRBV19, with TRBD2 matching 7 bases. Germline CDR1 is LNHDA and CDR2 is SQIVND (reference sequence). Trimming removed 5 bases from V and 12 bases from J; junction bases left unmatched: 10. The CDR3 is 13 amino acids. The CDR3 DNA is TGTGCCAGTAGTGCAAACCCGGGAGGCGGGCAGTTCTTC. Translated, it gives CASSANPGGGQFF.

The V and J genes are TRBV30 and TRBJ1-1, with D uncertain. Germline CDR1 reads GTSNPN; CDR2 reads SVGIG (reference sequence). This CDR3 has 11 residues. V shed 4 bases and J shed 0 bases, with 3 bases lying between them. The CDR3 DNA follows: TGTGCCTGGATTTTGAACACTGAAGCTTTCTTT. This encodes CAWILNTEAFF. The full variable domain, with the rest looked up from reference TRBV30 and TRBJ1-1, is SQTIHQWPATLVQPVGSPLSLECTVEGTSNPNLYWYRQAAGRGLQLLFYSVGIGQISSEVPQNLSASRPQDRQFILSSKKLLLSDSGFYLCAWILNTEAFFGQGTRLTVV.

The chain links TRBV7-9 to TRBJ1-3; no clear D gene. CDR1 is SEHNR, CDR2 FQNEAQ, per germline (reference sequence). V lost 4 bases, J lost 4 bases, and 17 bases lay in between. The CDR3 runs 16 residues. CDR3 region: CASSYLAGGEGNTIYF. The CDR3, as DNA: TGTGCCAGCAGCTATCTCGCCGGCGGGGAGGGAAACACCATATATTTT.

V gene TRBV2 combines with J gene TRBJ1-2; perhaps TRBD1 as D (5 bases). The CDR3 runs 13 residues. Per germline, CDR1 SNHLY and CDR2 FYNNEI. The ends were cut back, 8 bases at V and 5 bases at J, with 15 bases in the middle. CDR3 sequence: CASAGYRGYGYTF. The CDR3 DNA is TGTGCCAGCGCAGGTTATCGGGGGTATGGCTACACCTTC.

The CDR3 spells CASSIHREETQYF. The DNA of the CDR3 is TGTGCCAGCAGCATCCACAGGGAAGAGACCCAGTACTTC. The V and J genes are TRBV7-3 and TRBJ2-5; perhaps TRBD1 as D (6 bases). Looked up from germline, CDR1 is SGHTA and CDR2 is FQGTGA. The CDR3 covers 13 residues. Deletions cut 5 bases from V and 3 bases from J, with 10 bases between. The variable domain in full, completed from reference TRBV7-3 and TRBJ2-5, reads GAGVSQTPSNKVTEKGKYVELRCDPISGHTALYWYRQSLGQGPEFLIYFQGTGAADDSGLPNDRFFAVRPEGSVSTLKIQRTERGDSAVYLCASSIHREETQYFGPGTRLLVL.

The chain combines TRBV4-1 with TRBJ2-5; 7 bases agree with TRBD2. V gave up 0 bases and J gave up 3 bases; unmatched junction bases: 10. The CDR3 sequence is 17 residues long. Germline V gene lookup returns CDR1 MGHRA and CDR2 YSYEKL. The CDR3 loop reads CASSQDLRLAGKETQYF. The CDR3 DNA reads TGCGCCAGCAGCCAAGACCTTAGACTAGCTGGGAAAGAGACCCAGTACTTC.

V usage is TRBV4-3 and J usage is TRBJ2-5; D is unclear. Looked up from germline, CDR1 is LGHNA and CDR2 is YSLEER. There are 13 residues in the CDR3. V lost 0 bases and J lost 5, with 7 bases in between. The CDR3 DNA follows: TGCGCCAGCAGCCAAGAGGGATGGGAGACCCAGTACTTC. Its protein is CASSQEGWETQYF.

This clone was picked up one time. The CDR3 DNA reads TGTGCCAGCAGCTTACCCGGGACGGGAAATGAAAAACTGTTTTTT. This sequence encodes CASSLPGTGNEKLFF. The rearrangement uses TRBV7-8 and TRBJ1-4; D might be TRBD1 (5 bases). In germline, CDR1 is SGHVS, CDR2 FQNEAQ. V lost 2 bases to trimming and J lost 5 bases, with 12 bases between them. The CDR3 sequence is 15 residues long.